Below are 28 T cell receptor beta chains sequenced from a single sample in a study of OX40 agonist ivuxolimab in advanced cancers. TCRdb's copy holds only in-frame clones and misses some; the assay was immunoSEQ multiplex PCR. This sample has about 70,000 clones; around nine tenths occur once, and the top ten carry around 5.1%. Specimen: CD4+ or CD8+ T cells sorted from blood, collected in a trial of the OX40 agonist ivuxolimab. The receptors derive from an adult with an advanced solid tumor such as melanoma, head and neck, liver or kidney cancer.

V is TRBV4-2 and J is TRBJ2-3; D possibly uses TRBD1 or TRBD2 (7 bases each). The V end was cut by 4 bases, the J end by 4 bases, with 18 bases between. CDR1 is LGHNA, CDR2 YNFKEQ, per germline. CDR3 length: 16 amino acids. The CDR3 nucleotides are TGTGCCAGCAGCCGCCGGGGGGACAGCCGGCCAGATACGCAGTATTTT. It translates to CASSRRGDSRPDTQYF.

This sequence joins TRBV5-1 and TRBJ2-7, with D possibly TRBD2 on 5 matching bases. Germline V gene data show CDR1 as SGHRS and CDR2 as YFSETQ. Trimming shortened V by 6 bases and J by 0 bases, and 13 bases separated the two germline ends. This CDR3 comprises 14 residues. The CDR3 region is CASKVIGSSYEQYF. CDR3 DNA sequence: TGCGCCAGCAAGGTTATAGGGAGCTCCTACGAGCAGTACTTC.

The V and J genes are TRBV5-8 and TRBJ2-5; 9 nucleotides match TRBD1. J was trimmed by 0 bases and V by 0 bases; bases with no gene match: 0. The CDR3 extends over 15 amino acids. Germline V gives CDR1 SGHTS, CDR2 YDEGEE. The CDR3 DNA reads TGTGCCAGCAGCTTGGGGACAGGGGACCAAGAGACCCAGTACTTC. It encodes CASSLGTGDQETQYF. Full variable domain (missing parts from reference TRBV5-8 and TRBJ2-5): EAGVTQSPTHLIKTRGQQATLRCSPISGHTSVYWYQQALGLGLQFLLWYDEGEERNRGNFPPRFSGRQFPNYSSELNVNALELEDSALYLCASSLGTGDQETQYFGPGTRLLVL.

This rearrangement joins TRBV2 to TRBJ1-4; D ambiguous. CDR3 length: 14 amino acids. The germline CDR1 and CDR2 sequences are SNHLY and FYNNEI. The V and J ends lost 3 bases and 4 bases respectively, with 9 bases between them. CDR3 sequence (DNA): TGTGCCAGCAGTGATAGCAGCCTTAATGAAAAACTGTTTTTT. Encoded protein: CASSDSSLNEKLFF.

The genes are TRBV15 and TRBJ2-5; possibly TRBD2 for D (6 bases). The ends were cut back, 1 base at V and 5 bases at J, with 8 bases in the middle. Germline CDR1 reads LNHNV; CDR2 reads YYDKDF (reference sequence). The CDR3 totals 13 residues. CDR3: CATSRGREETQYF. Here the CDR3 DNA reads TGTGCCACCAGCAGAGGGAGGGAGGAGACCCAGTACTTC.

The chain's CDR3 is CASSRTGQGVWNEQFF. The DNA for the CDR3 is TGCGCCAGCAGCCGAACGGGACAGGGGGTTTGGAATGAGCAGTTCTTC. The gene calls are TRBV5-1 and TRBJ2-1; TRBD1 agrees at 11 bases. This CDR3 is built from 16 residues. V gave up 4 bases and J gave up 7 bases; unmatched junction bases: 10. In germline, CDR1 is SGHRS, CDR2 YFSETQ.

The chain combines TRBV7-9 with TRBJ2-3; the D call may be TRBD1 or TRBD2 (5 bases each). V lost 6 bases, J lost 4 bases, and 23 bases lay in between. Germline-derived CDR1 and CDR2 are SEHNR and FQNEAQ (reference sequence). The CDR3 has 17 residues. CDR3 residues: CASRSRMGDSFADTQYF. CDR3 DNA: TGTGCCAGCAGATCCCGAATGGGGGATTCATTCGCAGATACGCAGTATTTT.

The V call is TRBV14, the J call TRBJ1-2; TRBD1 might be the D (6 bases). Per germline, CDR1 SGHDN and CDR2 FVKESK. Trimming cost V 0 bases and J 3 bases, with 11 bases left between them. The CDR3 has 15 amino acids. CDR3 residues: CASSQDRGADYGYTF. The CDR3 nucleotides read TGTGCCAGCAGCCAAGATCGGGGGGCGGACTATGGCTACACCTTC.

This clone was found a few times. The V and J genes are TRBV19 and TRBJ1-2; possibly TRBD1 for D (6 bases). The CDR3 contains 16 residues. The V gene lost 2 bases and the J gene lost 8 bases, with 21 bases spanning the gap. Germline V gene data show CDR1 as LNHDA and CDR2 as SQIVND (reference sequence). This CDR3 reads CASSISLGARMEGYTF. The CDR3, as DNA: TGTGCCAGTAGTATATCGCTGGGGGCGCGGATGGAGGGCTACACCTTC.

The V gene is TRBV11-2, the J gene TRBJ2-1; 10 bases map to TRBD1. CDR1 is SGHAT, CDR2 FQNNGV, per germline. The CDR3 loop spans 14 amino acids. The V segment lost 5 bases and the J segment 7 bases; nucleotides outside the gene matches: 5. The CDR3 loop is CASSAMGQGNEQFF. The CDR3, as DNA: TGTGCCAGCAGCGCTATGGGACAGGGGAATGAGCAGTTCTTC.

The rearrangement links TRBV11-3 to TRBJ1-1; D gene uncertain. Between the trimmed V and J ends, which lost 6 bases and 0 bases, there was a span of 8 bases. Germline lookup yields CDR1 SGHNT and CDR2 YENEEA. The CDR3 length is 13 residues. As DNA, the CDR3 is TGTGCCAGCAGTCCGACTTTGAACACTGAAGCTTTCTTT. It specifies CASSPTLNTEAFF.

The chain links TRBV18 to TRBJ1-4; tentatively, D is TRBD1 (5 bases). V was clipped by 0 bases and J by 10 bases, with 12 bases between them. CDR3 length: 14 amino acids. Germline CDR1 and CDR2: KGHSH and LQKENI. The CDR3 reads CASSPPPGGGKLFF. In DNA, the CDR3 is TGTGCCAGCTCACCACCGCCGGGGGGTGGAAAACTGTTTTTT.

The chain links TRBV28 to TRBJ2-1, with 12 bases aligning to TRBD1. Germline-derived CDR1 and CDR2 are MDHEN and SYDVKM. The CDR3 has 20 residues. With 4 bases clipped from V and 4 bases from J, the junction kept 17 bases outside the gene matches. The CDR3 region is CASSSPGQGAGGGKYNEQFF. Here the CDR3 DNA reads TGTGCCAGCAGTTCACCGGGACAGGGGGCGGGTGGCGGAAAATACAATGAGCAGTTCTTC. Full variable domain (outside the CDR3, taken from reference TRBV28 and TRBJ2-1): DVKVTQSSRYLVKRTGEKVFLECVQDMDHENMFWYRQDPGLGLRLIYFSYDVKMKEKGDIPEGYSVSREKKERFSLILESASTNQTSMYLCASSSPGQGAGGGKYNEQFFGPGTRLTVL.

V is TRBV15 and J is TRBJ2-2; D is perhaps TRBD2 (6 bases). The germline V gene encodes CDR1 LNHNV and CDR2 YYDKDF (reference sequence). The CDR3 has 14 amino acids. Trimming pared 5 bases from V and 5 bases from J, leaving 12 bases between. The CDR3 here is CATSGREVTGELFF. The CDR3 DNA reads TGTGCCACCAGCGGCAGGGAGGTGACCGGGGAGCTGTTTTTT.

The chain employs TRBV18 and TRBJ2-7; 8 nucleotides agree with TRBD1. In germline, CDR1 is KGHSH, CDR2 LQKENI. This CDR3 has 15 residues. V lost 3 bases and J lost 4; bases outside the gene matches: 8. The CDR3: CASSPGQGQVYEQYF. In DNA, the CDR3 is TGTGCCAGCTCACCTGGACAGGGACAGGTATACGAGCAGTACTTC.

The rearrangement joins TRBV18 to TRBJ1-5; a possible D gene is TRBD1 (6 bases). Germline CDR1 reads KGHSH; CDR2 reads LQKENI. The CDR3 has 17 amino acids. Trimming cost V 0 bases and J 5 bases, with 17 bases left between them. CDR3 in DNA: TGTGCCAGCTCACCACCGGGGGCGCCTACAGGTTATCAGCCCCAGCATTTT. Translating it yields CASSPPGAPTGYQPQHF.

V gene TRBV5-1 combines with J gene TRBJ2-5; D gene uncertain. This CDR3 region has 14 residues. The germline V gene has CDR1 SGHRS and CDR2 YFSETQ. V lost 4 bases, J lost 5 bases, and 15 bases lay in between. The CDR3, as DNA: TGCGCCAGCAGCCTACACTTTGGACGGGAGACCCAGTACTTC. The encoded protein is CASSLHFGRETQYF.

The rearrangement uses TRBV28 and TRBJ2-1; 8 nucleotides match TRBD2. Germline loops: CDR1 MDHEN, CDR2 SYDVKM. Losses at the gene ends were 3 bases for V and 8 bases for J; bases not matched to a gene: 9. This CDR3 spans 15 amino acids. The CDR3 sequence: CASSFGLAGTYEQFF. In nucleotides, the CDR3 is TGTGCCAGCAGTTTTGGGCTAGCGGGTACGTATGAGCAGTTCTTC. Drawing the rest from reference TRBV28 and TRBJ2-1, the complete variable domain is DVKVTQSSRYLVKRTGEKVFLECVQDMDHENMFWYRQDPGLGLRLIYFSYDVKMKEKGDIPEGYSVSREKKERFSLILESASTNQTSMYLCASSFGLAGTYEQFFGPGTRLTVL.

This chain connects TRBV7-3 to TRBJ2-1, with TRBD2 matching over 15 bases. CDR3 length: 13 amino acids. Germline V CDR1 and CDR2: SGHTA, FQGTGA. J lost 12 bases, V lost 5 bases, and 2 bases had no gene match. DNA for the CDR3: TGTGCCAGCAGCCGGACTAGCGGGAGGGTGCAGTTCTTC. It codes for CASSRTSGRVQFF.

This chain uses TRBV5-4 with TRBJ2-2; D remains unclear. Between the trimmed V and J ends, which lost 0 bases and 4 bases, there was a span of 7 bases. Germline loops: CDR1 SGHNT, CDR2 YYREEE (reference sequence). This CDR3 has 14 residues. CDR3 residues: CASSLEGFTGELFF. CDR3 DNA sequence: TGTGCCAGCAGCTTGGAAGGTTTCACCGGGGAGCTGTTTTTT.

This clone was seen more than once but under ten times. The chain combines TRBV27 with TRBJ2-1, with 8 bases fitting TRBD1. CDR1 and CDR2 from the germline V gene are MNHEY and SMNVEV (reference sequence). The CDR3 totals 15 residues. J gave up 5 bases and V 1 base, and 4 bases lay outside the gene matches. CDR3 DNA sequence: TGTGCCAGCAGTTTATGGACAGGGAGCCACAATGAGCAGTTCTTC. It yields the protein CASSLWTGSHNEQFF.

This chain joins TRBV5-1 and TRBJ2-7, with TRBD1 matching 7 bases. With V trimmed by 6 bases and J by 6 bases, 12 bases remained unmatched. The CDR3 totals 14 residues. Germline-derived CDR1 and CDR2 are SGHRS and YFSETQ. The CDR3: CASTTTGTSGEQYF. CDR3 coding DNA: TGCGCCAGCACGACGACAGGGACGAGCGGCGAGCAGTACTTC.

The chain joins TRBV9 to TRBJ2-7; 7 bases agree with TRBD2. The CDR3 is 14 amino acids. Germline values: CDR1 SGDLS, CDR2 YYNGEE. With 2 bases clipped from V and 3 bases from J, the junction kept 5 bases outside the gene matches. The CDR3 DNA follows: TGTGCCAGCAGCGTGGCTAGCGGCGACTACGAGCAGTACTTC. As protein: CASSVASGDYEQYF. Using reference TRBV9 and TRBJ2-7 for the parts outside the CDR3, the full variable domain is DSGVTQTPKHLITATGQRVTLRCSPRSGDLSVYWYQQSLDQGLQFLIQYYNGEERAKGNILERFSAQQFPDLHSELNLSSLELGDSALYFCASSVASGDYEQYFGPGTRLTVT.

This rearrangement joins TRBV10-3 to TRBJ2-2; D assignment may be TRBD1 or TRBD2 (5 bases each). The CDR3 has 14 residues. Per the germline V gene, CDR1 is ENHRY and CDR2 is SYGVKD. Between the trimmed V and J ends, which lost 5 bases and 6 bases, there was a span of 13 bases. CDR3 sequence reads: CAISPGTWAGELFF. CDR3 nucleotides: TGTGCCATCAGTCCCGGGACCTGGGCCGGGGAGCTGTTTTTT.

V and J are TRBV27 and TRBJ2-3; no clear D. Germline V gene data show CDR1 as MNHEY and CDR2 as SMNVEV (reference sequence). The CDR3 is made up of 13 amino acids. Trimming stripped 5 bases from V and 8 bases from J, with 14 bases between. The CDR3 here is CASSPPSLFTQYF. The CDR3 coding sequence is TGTGCCAGCAGTCCCCCCAGTTTGTTTACGCAGTATTTT.

This chain uses TRBV27 with TRBJ2-1; the match to TRBD1 covers 9 bases. CDR3 length: 14 amino acids. The junction had 9 bases not matched to a gene; V was cut back by 8 bases and J by 7 bases. Per the germline V gene, CDR1 is MNHEY and CDR2 is SMNVEV (reference sequence). CDR3 protein: CASWEDRGRNEQFF. The CDR3 nucleotides are TGTGCCAGCTGGGAGGACAGGGGTCGGAATGAGCAGTTCTTC.

The chain joins TRBV5-1 to TRBJ1-4, with D uncertain. V was clipped by 4 bases and J by 8 bases, with 15 bases between them. The CDR3 length is 14 residues. CDR1 and CDR2 from the germline V gene are SGHRS and YFSETQ. Here the CDR3 DNA reads TGCGCCAGCAGCCCCGGTGGAAGTGGCGAAAAACTGTTTTTT. It is translated as CASSPGGSGEKLFF.

This sequence joins TRBV11-3 and TRBJ2-7; tentatively, D is TRBD2 (5 bases). The CDR3 contains 13 residues. From germline, CDR1 is SGHNT and CDR2 YENEEA. V was pared by 0 bases and J by 6 bases, with 9 bases between. CDR3 nucleotide sequence: TGTGCCAGCAGCTTAGATTTGGCGGGCGAGCAGTACTTC. It translates to CASSLDLAGEQYF.